The 14 T cell receptor beta chains listed next were all sequenced from one sample in a study of cytomegalovirus exposure and HLA in healthy donors. Researchers ran the PCR with 60 Vbeta and 13 Jbeta primers. Libraries were prepared by immunoSEQ multiplex PCR; TCRdb keeps only in-frame clonotypes and omits some of them. The sample carries 160,000 or so clones, roughly 80% recorded once. Sequencing input: PBMCs. These TCRs come from a man between 45 and 60 years old in good health and CMV-seropositive.

The chain has TRBV6-5 and TRBJ2-2, with TRBD1 matching over 7 bases. The CDR3 loop spans 13 amino acids. V lost 10 bases, J lost 7 bases, and 9 bases stayed unmatched. Germline V lookup: CDR1 MNHEY, CDR2 SVGAGI. CDR3 loop: CATQTGKGGELFF. The CDR3 coding sequence is TGTGCCACGCAGACAGGGAAGGGCGGGGAGCTGTTTTTT.

This chain links TRBV28 with TRBJ2-7; possible D gene TRBD1, 5 bases. This CDR3 comprises 14 residues. Germline CDR1 MDHEN, CDR2 SYDVKM. Trimming removed 2 bases from V and 1 base from J, with 9 bases in between. CDR3 bases: TGTGCCAGCAGTTTAAGTAGGGGTTCCTACGAGCAGTACTTC. It specifies CASSLSRGSYEQYF.

With respect to this clone: The same CDR3 can be traced to other DNA sequences in this sample. This rearrangement joins TRBV5-4 to TRBJ1-2; weak D call: TRBD1 (6 bases). The CDR3 contains 13 residues. CDR1 is SGHNT, CDR2 YYREEE, per germline (reference sequence). Trimming removed 4 bases from V and 2 bases from J, with 9 bases in between. This CDR3 is CASSPDRNYGYTF. The CDR3 DNA follows: TGTGCCAGCAGCCCGGACAGAAACTATGGCTACACCTTC.

V usage is TRBV9 and J usage is TRBJ2-3; 11 bases align to TRBD1. The CDR3 has 16 residues. J gave up 2 bases and V 3 bases, and 5 bases lay outside the gene matches. Germline V gene lookup returns CDR1 SGDLS and CDR2 YYNGEE. CDR3 in amino acids: CASSAYGQGATDTQYF. CDR3 nucleotide sequence: TGTGCCAGCAGCGCTTACGGACAGGGGGCCACAGATACGCAGTATTTT.

The chain combines TRBV27 with TRBJ1-2; 9 nucleotides match TRBD1. CDR1 is MNHEY, CDR2 SMNVEV, per germline (reference sequence). The length of the CDR3 is 14 residues. V lost 6 bases, J lost 3 bases, and 5 bases stayed unmatched. CDR3 protein: CASSPDRGDYGYTF. The DNA of the CDR3 is TGTGCCAGCAGCCCGGACAGGGGCGACTATGGCTACACCTTC.

A note on this clone: It is unclear where the CDR3 begins or ends on the DNA, so no DNA is shown, and the CDR3 is as TCRdb lists it. The J gene is TRBJ1-6, the V gene TRBV9; TRBD1 reflects the table's D call only, with no check against the DNA. The CDR3 is 15 amino acids in total, end residues counted. Per germline, CDR1 SGDLS and CDR2 YYNGEE. The CDR3 spells CASSVGTGAYPGVHF.

This rearrangement joins TRBV5-1 to TRBJ2-5, with D unresolved. Germline lookup yields CDR1 SGHRS and CDR2 YFSETQ. CDR3 length: 13 amino acids. Trimming shortened V by 2 bases and J by 6 bases, and 11 bases separated the two germline ends. The CDR3 region has the DNA TGCGCCAGCAGCTTAGAGTTCACCCAGACCCAGTACTTC. This codes for CASSLEFTQTQYF.

This chain connects TRBV19 to TRBJ2-7, with 11 nucleotides matching TRBD1. After removal of 6 bases from V and 4 bases from J, the junction contained 2 bases not matched to a gene. The CDR3 length is 13 residues. Germline assignment: CDR1 LNHDA and CDR2 SQIVND (reference sequence). The CDR3 spells CASSRDRGYEQYF. CDR3 bases: TGTGCCAGTAGCCGGGACAGGGGGTACGAGCAGTACTTC.

Only a few counts were recorded for this clone. V gene TRBV6-5 combines with J gene TRBJ2-3; TRBD2 agrees at 8 bases. From germline, CDR1 is MNHEY and CDR2 SVGAGI. This CDR3 is 15 amino acids long. V lost 6 bases, J lost 1 base, and 6 bases stayed unmatched. The CDR3, as DNA: TGTGCCAGCAGAACTAGCGGAGTGCGCACAGATACGCAGTATTTT. It specifies CASRTSGVRTDTQYF.

The chain employs TRBV7-9 and TRBJ1-6; D may be TRBD1 (5 bases). The CDR3 totals 14 residues. The V gene's germline CDR1 is SEHNR and CDR2 FQNEAQ (reference sequence). The ends were cut back, 1 base at V and 14 bases at J, with 15 bases in the middle. The chain's CDR3 is CASSLGDSRWALHF. For the CDR3, the DNA is TGTGCCAGCAGCTTAGGCGACAGTCGTTGGGCCCTCCACTTT.

The chain recombines TRBV10-3 with TRBJ2-2; 11 bases are shared with TRBD1. The CDR3 loop spans 15 amino acids. Germline V CDR1 and CDR2: ENHRY, SYGVKD. V lost 8 bases to trimming and J lost 5 bases; unmatched junction nucleotides: 7. The CDR3 spells CAIQSGTGGTGELFF. Written as DNA, the CDR3 is TGTGCCATCCAATCCGGGACAGGGGGAACCGGGGAGCTGTTTTTT.

The chain recombines TRBV27 with TRBJ2-5; D ambiguous. The end of the DNA aligns better with TRBJ2-7, so the J call may be wrong. Per the germline V gene, CDR1 is MNHEY and CDR2 is SMNVEV (reference sequence). CDR3 length equals 14 residues. The DNA for the CDR3 is TGTGCCAGCAGTTTATCCCCAGGCTCCTACGAGCAGTACTTC. Its translation: CASSLSPGSYEQYF.

This clone has just one count. The rearrangement joins TRBV18 to TRBJ2-1; TRBD1 matches at 11 bases. This CDR3 is built from 14 residues. Germline CDR1 reads KGHSH; CDR2 reads LQKENI. Unmatched junction bases numbered 5, after V lost 5 bases and J lost 8 bases. Here the CDR3 reads CASSSDRGLYEQFF. The CDR3 DNA follows: TGTGCCAGCTCATCGGACAGGGGGCTCTATGAGCAGTTCTTC.

The rearrangement uses TRBV7-9 and TRBJ2-3; TRBD1 agrees at 11 bases. The V segment lost 5 bases and the J segment 5 bases; nucleotides outside the gene matches: 6. Germline CDR1 SEHNR, CDR2 FQNEAQ (reference sequence). The CDR3 is 15 amino acids. Here the CDR3 reads CASSLRTGGEDTQYF. The CDR3 coding sequence is TGTGCCAGCAGCCTCCGGACAGGGGGCGAAGATACGCAGTATTTT.